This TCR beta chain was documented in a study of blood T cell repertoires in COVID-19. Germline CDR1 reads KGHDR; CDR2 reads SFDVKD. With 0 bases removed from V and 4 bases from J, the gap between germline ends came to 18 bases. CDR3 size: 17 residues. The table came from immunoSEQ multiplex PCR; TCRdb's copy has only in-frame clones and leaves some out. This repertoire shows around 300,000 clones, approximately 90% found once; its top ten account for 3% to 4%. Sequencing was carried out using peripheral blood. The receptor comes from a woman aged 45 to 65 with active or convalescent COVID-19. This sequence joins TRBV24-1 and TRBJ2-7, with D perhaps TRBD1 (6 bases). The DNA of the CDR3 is TGTGCCACCAGTGATTTGGGGGGCCAAGGGCCAGGGTACGAGCAGTACTTC. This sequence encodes CATSDLGGQGPGYEQYF.